This entry lists 4 T cell receptor beta chains sequenced from one sample in a study of cytomegalovirus exposure and HLA in healthy donors. Vbeta (60) and Jbeta (13) primers were used in the PCR. Profiling relied on immunoSEQ multiplex PCR, and the TCRdb table lists in-frame clones only, not all of them. The data hold roughly 100,000 clones, with about 70% observed a single time. The sequencing input was PBMCs. The receptors shown here come from a female donor in good health and CMV-seronegative.

This rearrangement joins TRBV5-1 to TRBJ2-7; D is perhaps TRBD1 (5 bases). Trimming shortened V by 4 bases and J by 0 bases, and 8 bases separated the two germline ends. CDR1 is SGHRS and CDR2 is YFSETQ in the germline V gene. The CDR3 is 13 residues long. The CDR3 loop reads CASSQGRSYEQYF. CDR3 DNA: TGCGCCAGCAGCCAGGGTCGCTCCTACGAGCAGTACTTC.

V gene TRBV6-1 combines with J gene TRBJ2-5; 11 bases align to TRBD2. Trimming took 4 bases from V and 5 from J; bases not matched to a gene: 3. Germline V CDR1 and CDR2: MNHNS, SASEGT. The CDR3 covers 14 residues. CDR3 sequence reads: CASSGTSGSETQYF. CDR3 nucleotides: TGTGCCAGCAGTGGAACTAGCGGGAGTGAGACCCAGTACTTC.

The V and J genes are TRBV7-6 and TRBJ2-5, with TRBD2 identical over 9 bases. J was trimmed by 4 bases and V by 3 bases; bases with no gene match: 6. Looked up from germline, CDR1 is SGHVS and CDR2 is FNYEAQ. The CDR3 length is 15 residues. The DNA of the CDR3 is TGTGCCAGCAGCTTGGCGGGAGGGCCCTTAGAGACCCAGTACTTC. The encoded protein is CASSLAGGPLETQYF. Using reference TRBV7-6 and TRBJ2-5 for the parts outside the CDR3, the full variable domain is GAGVSQSPRYKVTKRGQDVALRCDPISGHVSLYWYRQALGQGPEFLTYFNYEAQQDKSGLPNDRFSAERPEGSISTLTIQRTEQRDSAMYRCASSLAGGPLETQYFGPGTRLLVL.

The chain combines TRBV11-2 with TRBJ2-3; 11 nucleotides match TRBD2. J was trimmed by 1 base and V by 5 bases; bases with no gene match: 5. There are 16 residues in the CDR3. CDR1 and CDR2 (germline): SGHAT, FQNNGV. Written as DNA, the CDR3 is TGTGCCAGCAGCCGGGAACTAGCGGGGGGCACAGATACGCAGTATTTT. Residues: CASSRELAGGTDTQYF.